Presented here are 21 T cell receptor beta chains from one specimen sequenced in a study of shared clonotypes between healthy human individuals. Selected positively for CCR7 and CD45RO-negative, naive CD8 cells excluded terminally differentiated effector memory CD45RA+ cells. Sequencing used immunoSEQ multiplex PCR; TCRdb keeps in-frame clones, though not all of them. The sample includes 550,000 to 650,000 clones, 96% seen only once; the top ten take 0.095% to 0.13%. Sequenced input: naive CD8+ T cells sorted from blood. The receptor source for this set is a woman aged 25 to 39 in good health.

J is TRBJ2-7 and V is TRBV6-5, with 12 nucleotides matching TRBD2. CDR1 and CDR2 (germline): MNHEY, SVGAGI. The CDR3 spans 14 residues. Trimming took 6 bases from V and 3 from J; bases not matched to a gene: 3. The CDR3 DNA reads TGTGCCAGCAGCCGACTAGCGGGGGACTACGAGCAGTACTTC. The encoded protein is CASSRLAGDYEQYF.

The chain links TRBV28 to TRBJ2-7, with 9 nucleotides matching TRBD1. The germline V gene encodes CDR1 MDHEN and CDR2 SYDVKM. This CDR3 is built from 15 residues. The V and J ends lost 6 bases and 5 bases, in that order; junction bases with no gene match: 11. The CDR3 coding sequence is TGTGCCAGCAGCTTGTTATCGACAGGGGGAAACGAGCAGTACTTC. This codes for CASSLLSTGGNEQYF.

The V gene is TRBV7-9, the J gene TRBJ2-5, with unresolved D. Trimming removed 4 bases at V and 1 base at J, with 16 bases between. The CDR3 consists of 16 residues. In germline, CDR1 is SEHNR, CDR2 FQNEAQ (reference sequence). CDR3 region: CASSYKVQRSQETQYF. CDR3 coding DNA: TGTGCCAGCAGCTATAAAGTTCAGCGCTCCCAAGAGACCCAGTACTTC.

The chain is built from TRBV5-1 and TRBJ2-2, with 8 bases aligning to TRBD2. V gave up 0 bases and J gave up 4 bases; unmatched junction bases: 5. CDR3 length: 16 residues. Per the germline V gene, CDR1 is SGHRS and CDR2 is YFSETQ. CDR3 in DNA: TGCGCCAGCAGCTTGGGTGACGGGAGGGGCACCGGGGAGCTGTTTTTT. Protein sequence: CASSLGDGRGTGELFF.

The rearrangement links TRBV7-9 to TRBJ2-1, with TRBD2 matching over 7 bases. Germline trimming cut 2 bases from V and 9 bases from J; bases unmatched to any gene: 13. Germline V gene lookup returns CDR1 SEHNR and CDR2 FQNEAQ (reference sequence). This CDR3 has 16 amino acids. CDR3 in DNA: TGTGCCAGCAGCTTAAAATGCCGGGACTACGAGTGTGAGCAGTTCTTC. Translation gives CASSLKCRDYECEQFF.

This chain connects TRBV19 to TRBJ2-3; 11 bases agree with TRBD2. V lost 5 bases and J lost 1; bases outside the gene matches: 2. This CDR3 comprises 15 residues. In germline, CDR1 is LNHDA, CDR2 SQIVND (reference sequence). CDR3 protein: CASSLLAGGTDTQYF. DNA of the CDR3: TGTGCCAGTAGTCTACTAGCGGGGGGCACAGATACGCAGTATTTT.

The chain combines TRBV7-9 with TRBJ1-2; TRBD1 might be the D (5 bases). V was trimmed by 1 base and J by 6 bases, leaving 12 bases between them. CDR1 is SEHNR, CDR2 FQNEAQ, per germline (reference sequence). CDR3 length: 14 amino acids. In nucleotides, the CDR3 is TGTGCCAGCAGCTTAGGTCCCTCAGGGAATGGCTACACCTTC. Translating it yields CASSLGPSGNGYTF.

This rearrangement joins TRBV13 to TRBJ2-1, with unresolved D. Germline V gene lookup returns CDR1 PRHDT and CDR2 FYEKMQ (reference sequence). Trimming took off 1 base at V and 5 bases at J, with 15 bases between the two ends. There are 16 residues in the CDR3. As DNA, the CDR3 is TGTGCCAGCAGCTTAGAAGGGCGGAGCAAAGACAATGAGCAGTTCTTC. Encoded protein: CASSLEGRSKDNEQFF.

The chain recombines TRBV2 with TRBJ1-1; D is unclear. The CDR3 has 12 residues. Germline CDR1 SNHLY, CDR2 FYNNEI. V was cut by 8 bases and J by 0 bases, with 7 bases left in between. CDR3 coding DNA: TGTGCCAGCTGTTACATGAACACTGAAGCTTTCTTT. Encoded protein: CASCYMNTEAFF.

The V and J genes are TRBV6-1 and TRBJ2-7, with unresolved D. CDR3 size: 13 residues. Deletions cut 5 bases from V and 4 bases from J, with 12 bases between. Germline loops: CDR1 MNHNS, CDR2 SASEGT. The chain's CDR3 is CASSFTLRYEQYF. CDR3 nucleotide sequence: TGTGCCAGCAGTTTCACGTTAAGGTACGAGCAGTACTTC.

This chain uses TRBV11-2 with TRBJ2-1, with TRBD2 matching over 11 bases. The V gene end was trimmed by 1 base and the J gene end by 0 bases; junction bases not matched to a gene: 2. The CDR3 is 17 amino acids. Germline V lookup: CDR1 SGHAT, CDR2 FQNNGV. The CDR3 here is CASSLATSGSSYNEQFF. CDR3 DNA: TGTGCCAGCAGCTTAGCTACTAGCGGGAGCTCCTACAATGAGCAGTTCTTC.

DNA of the CDR3: TGTGCCAGCGGTTATACCTTACAGGGGGGCCTCTACGAGCAGTACTTC. Translation: CASGYTLQGGLYEQYF. The chain carries TRBV28 and TRBJ2-7; 8 bases fit TRBD1. The V and J ends lost 8 bases and 3 bases, in that order; junction bases with no gene match: 15. The CDR3 runs to 16 residues. Germline CDR1 and CDR2: MDHEN and SYDVKM.

In regard to this clone: This sample includes further DNA sequences coding for the same CDR3. This chain joins TRBV27 and TRBJ2-1, with unresolved D. Trimming cost V 3 bases and J 0 bases, with 6 bases left between them. Germline CDR1 is MNHEY and CDR2 is SMNVEV (reference sequence). This CDR3 has 14 residues. This CDR3 reads CASSFGSSYNEQFF. CDR3 coding DNA: TGTGCCAGCAGTTTTGGTAGCTCCTACAATGAGCAGTTCTTC.

V is TRBV4-1 and J is TRBJ2-1; D is ambiguous. V was shortened by 0 bases and J by 0 bases, with 12 bases between the two germline ends. CDR1 is MGHRA, CDR2 YSYEKL, per germline. CDR3 length equals 17 residues. The CDR3 DNA follows: TGCGCCAGCAGCCAAGAAGTGATTCAGTCCTCCTACAATGAGCAGTTCTTC. Translating it yields CASSQEVIQSSYNEQFF.

V gene TRBV11-2 combines with J gene TRBJ1-2, with D tentatively TRBD1 (5 bases). Trimming removed 1 base from V and 4 bases from J, with 10 bases in between. This CDR3 spans 14 amino acids. Germline lookup yields CDR1 SGHAT and CDR2 FQNNGV. CDR3 sequence reads: CASSLAGAFYGYTF. CDR3 nucleotide sequence: TGTGCCAGCAGCTTAGCTGGGGCCTTCTATGGCTACACCTTC.

CDR3 DNA: TGTGCCAGCAGTCCAACCCCCCAGGGTGGATATGAAAAACTGTTTTTT. It specifies CASSPTPQGGYEKLFF. The chain has TRBV27 and TRBJ1-4; D perhaps matches TRBD1 (5 bases). CDR1 MNHEY and CDR2 SMNVEV come from the germline V gene (reference sequence). The CDR3 has 16 residues. Trimming shortened V by 5 bases and J by 6 bases, and 19 bases separated the two germline ends. The variable domain in full, completed from reference TRBV27 and TRBJ1-4, reads EAQVTQNPRYLITVTGKKLTVTCSQNMNHEYMSWYRQDPGLGLRQIYYSMNVEVTDKGDVPEGYKVSRKEKRNFPLILESPSPNQTSLYFCASSPTPQGGYEKLFFGSGTQLSVL.

J is TRBJ2-7 and V is TRBV27; TRBD1 matches at 7 bases. The CDR3 consists of 14 residues. The germline V gene has CDR1 MNHEY and CDR2 SMNVEV (reference sequence). Trimming cost V 4 bases and J 3 bases; bases outside gene matches: 6. CDR3 nucleotides: TGTGCCAGCAGTTCACCGGGACAGCACTACGAGCAGTACTTC. This translates into CASSSPGQHYEQYF.

The CDR3 protein is CASSSMTGLSEKLFF. The CDR3 DNA follows: TGTGCCAGCAGCTCAATGACAGGGCTGAGTGAAAAACTGTTTTTT. V gene TRBV5-6 combines with J gene TRBJ1-4, with 7 bases aligning to TRBD1. Per germline, CDR1 SGHDT and CDR2 YYEEEE. V gave up 3 bases and J gave up 7 bases; unmatched junction bases: 9. The CDR3 runs 15 residues.

In its sample, this clone was seen once. The chain carries TRBV2 and TRBJ1-3, with a tentative D call TRBD1 (5 bases). Germline CDR1 and CDR2: SNHLY and FYNNEI. V gave up 10 bases and J gave up 1 base, with 11 bases separating them. This CDR3 contains 13 residues. In DNA form, the CDR3 reads TGTGCCACTTCAAGGGGATCTGGAAACACCATATATTTT. Translating it yields CATSRGSGNTIYF.

The V gene is TRBV6-6, the J gene TRBJ2-3; the D is unclear. The CDR3 has 14 amino acids. The V gene's germline CDR1 is MNHNY and CDR2 SVGAGI (reference sequence). Trimming cost V 2 bases and J 0 bases, with 6 bases left between them. The CDR3, as DNA: TGTGCCAGCAGTTACATGGGTAGCACAGATACGCAGTATTTT. Protein: CASSYMGSTDTQYF.

The chain carries TRBV13 and TRBJ2-2, with D unresolved. This CDR3 spans 13 amino acids. V was pared by 2 bases and J by 7 bases, with 8 bases between. Per germline, CDR1 PRHDT and CDR2 FYEKMQ (reference sequence). CDR3 sequence reads: CASSLYLNGELFF. The CDR3 region has the DNA TGTGCCAGCAGCTTATACCTAAACGGGGAGCTGTTTTTT.